This is a list of T cell receptor beta chains from one sample in a study of cytomegalovirus exposure and HLA in healthy donors. Clones were sequenced by immunoSEQ multiplex PCR, and TCRdb holds only the in-frame ones, with some missing. The sample consists of over 200,000 clones, 80% to 90% of them appearing once. What was sequenced was PBMCs. These receptors all come from a woman aged 18 to 35 in good health and CMV-seronegative. Both conserved end residues are part of each CDR3. Each record gives: V gene, clone size, D gene, J gene, CDR3 DNA, CDR3 protein. The D gene is left open where the match is weak. The size entry is marked missing in some rows and otherwise reads once, few, many or a size class.

>TRBV28|NA|TRBD1|TRBJ1-5
TGTGCCAGCAATGGGGGGGGACAGGGGTATCAGCCCCAGCATTTT
CASNGGGQGYQPQHF
>TRBV13|NA|NA|TRBJ1-5
TGTGCCAGCAGCTTAGGCGGGGGTCGGCTCAGCAATCAGCCCCAGCATTTT
CASSLGGGRLSNQPQHF
>TRBV7-2|NA|NA|TRBJ1-1
TGTGCCAGCAGCTTAGCGTGGGACTTGAACACTGAAGCTTTCTTT
CASSLAWDLNTEAFF
>TRBV7-8|NA|NA|TRBJ2-5
TGTGCCAGCAGCTTAGATGGGGGGGCCGCCGAGACCCAGTACTTC
CASSLDGGAAETQYF
>TRBV6-5|NA|NA|TRBJ1-1
TGTGCCAGCAGTTACGGGAGGGGTCCGGCTGAAGCTTTCTTT
CASSYGRGPAEAFF
>TRBV7-2|NA|TRBD2|TRBJ2-3
TGTGCCAGCAGCCCATGGACTAGCGGCACAGATACGCAGTATTTT
CASSPWTSGTDTQYF
>TRBV14|once|TRBD2|TRBJ2-6
TGTGCCAGCAGCCCTAGACTAGCCATCACCTCTGGGGCCAACGTCCTGACTTTC
CASSPRLAITSGANVLTF
>TRBV29-1|NA|NA|TRBJ2-3
TGCAGCGTTGATGTCGCAGCGAGCACAGATACGCAGTATTTT
CSVDVAASTDTQYF
>TRBV11-3|NA|NA|TRBJ2-5
TGTGCCAGCAGCCGCGGACTTAGGGAGACCCAGTACTTC
CASSRGLRETQYF
>TRBV10-3|NA|TRBD2|TRBJ2-7
TGTGCCAGCAAAGGACTAGCGGGAGACCTTGGCGAGCAGTACTTC
CASKGLAGDLGEQYF
>TRBV7-9|once|NA|TRBJ2-7
TGTGCCAGCAGCCGGGACAACTACTACGAGCAGTACTTC
CASSRDNYYEQYF
>TRBV25-1|NA|TRBD2|TRBJ2-7
TGTGCCAGCAGTGAGGGGCTAGCGGTGACCTACGAGCAGTACTTC
CASSEGLAVTYEQYF
>TRBV5-1|NA|TRBD1|TRBJ2-3
TGCGCCAGCGGTTCGGACAGGGATGGAACAGATACGCAGTATTTT
CASGSDRDGTDTQYF
>TRBV5-1|NA|NA|TRBJ2-5
TGCGCCAGCAGCGGGGGGTCAGGGGAGACCCAGTACTTC
CASSGGSGETQYF
>TRBV19|NA|TRBD1|TRBJ2-6
TGTGCCAGTAGTATGGACAGGGGACGTAGGGCTGGGGCCAACGTCCTGACTTTC
CASSMDRGRRAGANVLTF
>TRBV18|NA|TRBD2|TRBJ2-2
TGTGCCAGCTCGTACCGCGGCAGCGGGAGGACGTTCGCGAACACCGGGGAGCTGTTTTTT
CASSYRGSGRTFANTGELFF
>TRBV7-2|NA|NA|TRBJ1-2
TGTGCCAGCAGCAAAAGAAGGTCACAGCCACTCTATGGCTACACCTTC
CASSKRRSQPLYGYTF
>TRBV25-1|NA|TRBD2|TRBJ2-7
TGTGCCAGCAGTGAACCCCGGGAGGAGGTAGAGCAGTACTTC
CASSEPREEVEQYF
>TRBV19|NA|TRBD2|TRBJ2-2
TGTGCCAGTGGGGGGGGCACCGGGGAGCTGTTTTTT
CASGGGTGELFF
>TRBV30|once|TRBD2|TRBJ2-1
TGTGCCTGGAGAGTACTAGCGGGACGGGATGAGCAGTTCTTC
CAWRVLAGRDEQFF
>TRBV4-1|NA|NA|TRBJ1-1
TGCGCCAGCAGCCCCACTCAGGGGCCGGACACTGAAGCTTTCTTT
CASSPTQGPDTEAFF
>TRBV11-2|NA|TRBD1|TRBJ2-1
TGTGCCAGCAGATCGACAGGGGACAATGAGCAGTTCTTC
CASRSTGDNEQFF
>TRBV6-1|NA|NA|TRBJ2-7
TGTGCCAGCAGTGAAGCGCTTAGAGGGTTACCCTACGAGCAGTACTTC
CASSEALRGLPYEQYF
>TRBV25-1|NA|TRBD1|TRBJ2-1
TGTGCCAGCAGTGATTTCCGACAGGGCCACAATGAGCAGTTCTTC
CASSDFRQGHNEQFF
>TRBV4-2|NA|TRBD1|TRBJ1-1
TGTGCCAGCAGCCAGATTGGGACAGGGGAAGGCACTGAAGCTTTCTTT
CASSQIGTGEGTEAFF
>TRBV7-3|once|NA|TRBJ2-1
TGTGCCAGCAGCAAATCGGGACTTCTCGGGGAGCAGTTCTTC
CASSKSGLLGEQFF
>TRBV6-6|NA|TRBD2|TRBJ2-7
TGTGCCAGCAGAGGGGGCCTAGCGGGGGTCTACGAGCAGTACTTC
CASRGGLAGVYEQYF
>TRBV28|NA|NA|TRBJ1-1
TGTGCCAGCAGTTTCCTGACGGACATCTCTGAAGCTTTCTTT
CASSFLTDISEAFF
>TRBV30|once|TRBD2|TRBJ2-3
TGTGCCTGGAGTCCTGACCCGGGACTAGCGGGCACAGATACGCAGTATTTT
CAWSPDPGLAGTDTQYF
>TRBV6-1|few|NA|TRBJ1-2
TGTGCCAGCAGGGGGACAAAGAGGCTCTATGGCTACACCTTC
CASRGTKRLYGYTF
>TRBV6-4|few|TRBD2|TRBJ2-3
TGTGCCAGCAGTGACGGGAGGGCCACAGATACGCAGTATTTT
CASSDGRATDTQYF
>TRBV27|few|NA|TRBJ1-1
TGTGCCAGTCGGGACATAAACACTGAAGCTTTCTTT
CASRDINTEAFF
>TRBV2|NA|NA|TRBJ2-2
TGTGCCAGCAGTGATCGGGGGGCGAAGAACACCGGGGAGCTGTTTTTT
CASSDRGAKNTGELFF
>TRBV7-9|NA|TRBD2|TRBJ2-1
TGTGCCAGCAGCTTCCAGGGAGGGGATTACAATGAGCAGTTCTTC
CASSFQGGDYNEQFF
>TRBV7-3|NA|NA|TRBJ1-2
TGTGCCAGCAGCCCAAGCGGGGGCCCCAACTATGGCTACACCTTC
CASSPSGGPNYGYTF
>TRBV5-6|NA|TRBD1|TRBJ1-4
TGTGCCAGCAGCTTCTTTGTCGTGTCCGGACAGGGAGGTGAAAAACTGTTTTTT
CASSFFVVSGQGGEKLFF
>TRBV6-1|NA|TRBD2|TRBJ2-7
TGTGCCAGCAGTGACGAACTAGCGGGGGGCTACGAGCAGTACTTC
CASSDELAGGYEQYF
>TRBV7-9|few|TRBD2|TRBJ2-1
TGTGCCAGCAGCTCCTTAGGGACTAGCGGGAGTGATGAGCAGTTCTTC
CASSSLGTSGSDEQFF
>TRBV28|NA|TRBD2|TRBJ2-3
TGTGCCAGCAGTTTCGCTGGACTAGGGGTGGAAGATACGCAGTATTTT
CASSFAGLGVEDTQYF
>TRBV28|NA|TRBD2|TRBJ2-7
TGTGCCAGCAGTTTCCCGGGGAGGCGGGAGAATTCCTACGAGCAGTACTTC
CASSFPGRRENSYEQYF
>TRBV15|NA|TRBD2|TRBJ2-7
TGTGCCACCAGCAGAGTCGACGGACTAGCGGGAGGCTACGAGCAGTACTTC
CATSRVDGLAGGYEQYF
>TRBV15|NA|NA|TRBJ1-4
TGTGCCACCAGCAGACGGCAGGGTGACGAAAAACTGTTTTTT
CATSRRQGDEKLFF
>TRBV7-6|NA|TRBD1|TRBJ1-2
TGTGCCAGCAGCCCTGACAGGGTTTCAGGCTACACCTTC
CASSPDRVSGYTF
>TRBV7-8|NA|TRBD1|TRBJ1-5
TGTGCCAGCAGCTTAGGGACAGGTCGGAATCAGCCCCAGCATTTT
CASSLGTGRNQPQHF
>TRBV2|NA|TRBD1|TRBJ1-1
TGTGCCAGCAGTACAGGGGGCACTGAAGCTTTCTTT
CASSTGGTEAFF
>TRBV11-2|NA|NA|TRBJ2-1
TGTGCCAGCAGCCACGTTGTGAGTTTCTCCTACAATGAGCAGTTCTTC
CASSHVVSFSYNEQFF
>TRBV9|NA|TRBD2|TRBJ2-3
TGTGCCAGCAGCGCCCTAGCGGGAGTGACAGATACGCAGTATTTT
CASSALAGVTDTQYF
>TRBV11-3|NA|NA|TRBJ2-1
TGTGCCAGCAGCGCCGGACCCGGGAGTGAACAGTTCTTC
CASSAGPGSEQFF
>TRBV11-2|NA|TRBD1|TRBJ2-2
TGTGCCAGCAGCCTACGGACAGGAAGGGACACCGGGGAGCTGTTTTTT
CASSLRTGRDTGELFF
>TRBV27|once|NA|TRBJ1-5
TGTGCCAGTGGCGGCAGATCCGGCAATCAGCCCCAGCATTTT
CASGGRSGNQPQHF